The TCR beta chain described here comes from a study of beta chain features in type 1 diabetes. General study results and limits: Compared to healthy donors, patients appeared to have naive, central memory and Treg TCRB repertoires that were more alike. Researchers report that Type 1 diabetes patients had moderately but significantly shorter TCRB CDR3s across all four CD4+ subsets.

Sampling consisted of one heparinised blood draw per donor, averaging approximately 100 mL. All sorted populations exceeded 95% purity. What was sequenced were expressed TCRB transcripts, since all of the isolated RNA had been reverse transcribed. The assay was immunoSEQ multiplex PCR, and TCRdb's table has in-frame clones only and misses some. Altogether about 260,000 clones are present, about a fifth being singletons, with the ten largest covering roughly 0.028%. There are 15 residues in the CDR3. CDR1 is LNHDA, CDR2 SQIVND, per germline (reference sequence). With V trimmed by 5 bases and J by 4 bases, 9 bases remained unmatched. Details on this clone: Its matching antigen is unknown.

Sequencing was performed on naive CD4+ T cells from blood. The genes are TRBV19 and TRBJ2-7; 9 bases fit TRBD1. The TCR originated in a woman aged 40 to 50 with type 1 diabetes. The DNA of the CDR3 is TGTGCCAGTAGTGTGACCGGGACAGGGATTTACGAGCAGTACTTC. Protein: CASSVTGTGIYEQYF.